These T cell receptor beta chains were read from a single sample in a study of blood T cell repertoires in COVID-19. Sequenced by immunoSEQ multiplex PCR; TCRdb stores in-frame clones only, minus some. The repertoire holds around 220,000 clones, 70% to 90% seen once, with 2% to 2.5% in the top ten. The source material was peripheral blood. The receptors shown here come from a woman aged 50 to 60 with acute or convalescent COVID-19. The CDR3 runs from the conserved cysteine through the conserved F or W. A D gene is named only where the DNA matches it firmly. Only part of the rows carry a size: once, few, many, or a class if the clone is expanded.

j_gene	abundance	d_gene	v_gene	CDR3aa	CDR3nt
TRBJ2-1	-	-	TRBV11-3	CASTPRRLANEQFF	TGTGCCAGCACCCCCCGAAGGTTAGCGAATGAGCAGTTCTTC
TRBJ1-2	-	-	TRBV7-2	CASSLDRVSGYTF	TGTGCCAGCAGCTTAGACAGGGTCAGTGGCTACACCTTC
TRBJ1-4	-	-	TRBV27	CASSLEANRVEKLFF	TGTGCCAGCAGTTTAGAGGCAAACAGGGTTGAAAAACTGTTTTTT
TRBJ1-5	few	-	TRBV24-1	CATSDHRPNQPQHF	TGTGCCACCAGTGATCACAGACCCAATCAGCCCCAGCATTTT
TRBJ1-4	-	TRBD1	TRBV4-3	CASSHGPGQLNEKLFF	TGCGCCAGCAGCCATGGGCCGGGACAGCTAAATGAAAAACTGTTTTTT
TRBJ2-7	-	-	TRBV5-1	CASSLEASYEQYF	TGCGCCAGCAGCTTAGAGGCTTCCTACGAGCAGTACTTC
TRBJ2-3	-	-	TRBV4-3	CASSQDFTGDTQYF	TGCGCCAGCAGCCAAGATTTTACCGGAGATACGCAGTATTTT
TRBJ2-1	once	-	TRBV2	CASSDPRGPYNEQFF	TGTGCCAGCAGTGACCCGCGGGGCCCCTACAATGAGCAGTTCTTC
TRBJ2-5	-	TRBD2	TRBV11-3	CASSLRTSGGQETQYF	TGTGCCAGCAGCTTGAGGACTAGCGGGGGACAAGAGACCCAGTACTTC
TRBJ2-3	-	-	TRBV19	CASSIDLAGATDTQYF	TGTGCCAGTAGTATAGATCTCGCGGGGGCGACAGATACGCAGTATTTT
TRBJ2-3	-	-	TRBV5-1	CASSGKDGGLLDTQYF	TGCGCCAGCAGCGGAAAGGACGGAGGTTTACTCGATACGCAGTATTTT
TRBJ1-2	-	-	TRBV15	CATSVRRTDHGYTF	TGTGCCACCAGCGTTCGCCGGACAGACCATGGCTACACCTTC
TRBJ2-1	-	-	TRBV10-3	CAISEDSSYNEQFF	TGTGCCATCAGTGAAGACAGTTCCTACAATGAGCAGTTCTTC
TRBJ2-1	-	-	TRBV9	CASSVGYNEQFF	TGTGCCAGCAGCGTAGGCTATAATGAGCAGTTCTTC
TRBJ2-3	few	-	TRBV10-3	CAIGPGASTDTQYF	TGTGCCATCGGGCCAGGGGCTAGCACAGATACGCAGTATTTT
TRBJ1-5	-	-	TRBV7-8	CASSQPPQPQHF	TGTGCCAGCAGCCAGCCGCCACAGCCCCAGCATTTT
TRBJ2-7	-	TRBD2	TRBV7-2	CASTLAGGTNEQYF	TGTGCCAGCACACTAGCGGGGGGAACTAACGAGCAGTACTTC
TRBJ2-1	-	-	TRBV18	CASSPRRAGSYNEQFF	TGTGCCAGCTCTCCCAGGCGGGCGGGGTCCTACAATGAGCAGTTCTTC
TRBJ2-5	-	-	TRBV5-1	CASSLEGSQETQYF	TGCGCCAGCAGCTTGGAAGGGAGCCAAGAGACCCAGTACTTC
TRBJ2-1	-	-	TRBV12-3/TRBV12-4	CASSFANEQFF	TGTGCCAGCAGTTTTGCGAATGAGCAGTTCTTC
TRBJ1-5	-	-	TRBV19	CASSIPRGRGLNQPQHF	TGTGCCAGTAGTATACCCCGAGGCAGGGGTCTCAATCAGCCCCAGCATTTT
TRBJ1-2	once	TRBD1	TRBV5-8	CASSHGQGASWGYTF	TGTGCCAGCAGCCATGGACAGGGCGCGTCTTGGGGCTACACCTTC